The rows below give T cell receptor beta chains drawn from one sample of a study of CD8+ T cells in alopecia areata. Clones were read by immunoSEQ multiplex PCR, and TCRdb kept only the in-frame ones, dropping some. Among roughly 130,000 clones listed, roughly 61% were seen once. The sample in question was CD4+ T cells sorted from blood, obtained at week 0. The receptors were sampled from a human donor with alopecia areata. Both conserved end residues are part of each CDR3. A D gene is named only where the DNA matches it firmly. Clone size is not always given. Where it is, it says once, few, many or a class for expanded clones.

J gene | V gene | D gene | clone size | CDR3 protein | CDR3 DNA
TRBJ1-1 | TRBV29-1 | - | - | CSVAGYTEAFF | TGCAGCGTTGCAGGGTATACTGAAGCTTTCTTT
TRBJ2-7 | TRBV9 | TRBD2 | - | CASSGAGNEQYF | TGTGCCAGCAGCGGAGCGGGGAACGAGCAGTACTTC
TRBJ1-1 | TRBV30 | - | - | CAWTQAGSTEAFF | TGTGCCTGGACCCAAGCGGGAAGCACTGAAGCTTTCTTT
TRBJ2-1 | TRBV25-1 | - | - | CASNTGLHAARDNEQFF | TGTGCCAGCAATACTGGACTGCACGCCGCCCGGGACAATGAGCAGTTCTTC
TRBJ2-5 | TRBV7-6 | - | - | CASSFQAGTQYF | TGTGCCAGCAGCTTCCAAGCTGGGACCCAGTACTTC
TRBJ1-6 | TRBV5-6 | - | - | CASSLYQTYPPLHF | TGTGCCAGCAGCTTGTATCAGACCTACCCACCCCTCCACTTT
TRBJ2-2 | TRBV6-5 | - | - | CASSYSRRAGELFF | TGTGCCAGCAGTTACTCGCGGAGGGCCGGGGAGCTGTTTTTT
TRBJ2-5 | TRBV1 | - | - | CTSSQEGEGGTETQYF | TGCACCAGCAGCCAAGAGGGGGAAGGAGGGACCGAGACCCAGTACTTC
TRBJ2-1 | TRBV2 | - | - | CASRPVAYNEQFF | TGTGCCAGCAGGCCTGTCGCTTACAATGAGCAGTTCTTC
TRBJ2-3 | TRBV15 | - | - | CATRMSGLAHSTQYF | TGTGCCACCCGTATGTCGGGACTCGCTCATTCTACGCAGTATTTT
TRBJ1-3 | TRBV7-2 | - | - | CASSLVQGHGNTIYF | TGTGCCAGCAGCTTAGTCCAGGGGCACGGAAACACCATATATTTT
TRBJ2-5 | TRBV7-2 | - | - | CASSLTSEETQYF | TGTGCCAGCAGCTTGACTAGTGAAGAGACCCAGTACTTC
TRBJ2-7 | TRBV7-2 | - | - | CASSLAGGPTAYEQYF | TGTGCCAGCAGCTTAGCGGGAGGTCCGACGGCCTACGAGCAGTACTTC
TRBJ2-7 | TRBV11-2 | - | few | CASSLARLGEQYF | TGTGCCAGCAGCTTAGCCAGGCTCGGCGAGCAGTACTTC
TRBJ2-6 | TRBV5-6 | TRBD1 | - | CASSWTGAGANVLTF | TGTGCCAGCAGCTGGACAGGGGCAGGGGCCAACGTCCTGACTTTC
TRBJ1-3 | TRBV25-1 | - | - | CASSDPLLSGNTIYF | TGTGCCAGCAGTGACCCCCTCCTCTCTGGAAACACCATATATTTT
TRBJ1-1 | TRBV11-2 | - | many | CASSLYPGGLNTEAFF | TGTGCCAGCAGCTTATACCCCGGAGGGTTGAACACTGAAGCTTTCTTT
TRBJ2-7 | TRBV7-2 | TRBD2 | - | CASRAGGWSYEQYF | TGTGCCAGCAGAGCGGGAGGTTGGTCCTACGAGCAGTACTTC
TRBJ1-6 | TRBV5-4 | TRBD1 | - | CASSTQTGDNSPLHF | TGTGCCAGCAGCACCCAGACAGGGGATAATTCACCCCTCCACTTT
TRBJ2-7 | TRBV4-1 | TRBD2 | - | CASSQDRTSGWNEQYF | TGCGCCAGCAGCCAAGATAGGACTAGCGGGTGGAACGAGCAGTACTTC
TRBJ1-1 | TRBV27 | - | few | CASSLKRGVGTEAFF | TGTGCCAGCAGTTTAAAACGGGGGGTAGGGACTGAAGCTTTCTTT
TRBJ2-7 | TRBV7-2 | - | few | CASSPGDGEYEQYF | TGTGCCAGCAGCCCGGGGGACGGAGAGTACGAGCAGTACTTC